The 26 T cell receptor beta chains reported below all come from one sample, sequenced in a study of a mutant IDH1 vaccine in newly diagnosed glioma. As to time point: week 5, during vaccination. What each vaccine dose contained was 300 ug of mutant IDH1 20-mer peptide, accompanied by topical imiquimod. Profiled with immunoSEQ multiplex PCR; TCRdb holds only in-frame clones, not every one. This table has around 50,000 clones, over 80% appearing once. The antigens for these receptors are not known. The source material was PBMCs, sampled from a glioma patient whose treatment included an IDH1 peptide vaccine. These receptors all stem from a woman in her thirties or forties with glioma.

The chain recombines TRBV28 with TRBJ1-5; 7 nucleotides match TRBD1. J lost 1 base, V lost 5 bases, and 5 bases had no gene match. CDR1 and CDR2 from the germline V gene are MDHEN and SYDVKM. The CDR3 length is 15 residues. The CDR3 DNA follows: TGTGCCAGCAGTCCATCCAGGGGGAGCAATCAGCCCCAGCATTTT. Its translation is CASSPSRGSNQPQHF.

The V and J genes are TRBV6-5 and TRBJ1-1, with no clear D. Germline CDR1 is MNHEY and CDR2 is SVGAGI. V was clipped by 6 bases and J by 1 base, with 12 bases between them. The CDR3 covers 14 residues. CDR3 nucleotides: TGTGCCAGCAGCATTGACATCCGGAACACTGAAGCTTTCTTT. As protein: CASSIDIRNTEAFF.

The chain employs TRBV6-1 and TRBJ1-2, with 8 positions matching TRBD1. CDR1 is MNHNS and CDR2 is SASEGT in the germline V gene. J lost 5 bases, V lost 7 bases, and 6 bases had no gene match. This CDR3 comprises 13 residues. The CDR3 protein is CASIRDRLYGYTF. CDR3 coding DNA: TGTGCCAGCATACGGGACAGGCTATATGGCTACACCTTC.

The V call is TRBV19, the J call TRBJ2-7, with D possibly matching TRBD2 (6 bases). Germline assignment: CDR1 LNHDA and CDR2 SQIVND (reference sequence). The ends were cut back, 4 bases at V and 2 bases at J, with 9 bases in the middle. The CDR3 runs 13 residues. The CDR3 DNA reads as TGTGCCAGTAGTACCCAGCGGGCCTACGAGCAGTACTTC. It encodes CASSTQRAYEQYF.

This chain uses TRBV30 with TRBJ1-1; a weak D match, TRBD1 (6 bases). Looked up from germline, CDR1 is GTSNPN and CDR2 is SVGIG (reference sequence). This CDR3 has 12 amino acids. CDR3 DNA: TGTGCGCTCGGACAGCCTCTGGTACGAGCTTTCTTT. Translation: CALGQPLVRAFF.

V gene TRBV4-2 combines with J gene TRBJ2-2, with 10 bases lining up with TRBD1. V lost 4 bases, J lost 6 bases, and 5 bases stayed unmatched. CDR3 length equals 15 residues. The germline V gene encodes CDR1 LGHNA and CDR2 YNFKEQ. For the CDR3, the DNA is TGTGCCAGCAGCCGAGGACAGGGGGAGTCCGGGGAGCTGTTTTTT. Translating gives CASSRGQGESGELFF.

The rearrangement joins TRBV7-9 to TRBJ2-2, with TRBD1 identical over 10 bases. With 5 bases clipped from V and 4 bases from J, the junction kept 10 bases outside the gene matches. Germline-derived CDR1 and CDR2 are SEHNR and FQNEAQ (reference sequence). The CDR3 length is 17 residues. CDR3 amino acids: CASSPAPGQGITGELFF. The CDR3 DNA sequence: TGTGCCAGCAGCCCCGCACCGGGACAGGGGATCACCGGGGAGCTGTTTTTT.

This sequence joins TRBV6-5 and TRBJ2-2; 7 bases fit TRBD2. The trim removed 6 bases at V and 4 bases at J, leaving 8 bases unmatched. The germline CDR1 and CDR2 sequences are MNHEY and SVGAGI. The CDR3 is made up of 15 amino acids. DNA of the CDR3: TGTGCCAGCAGAAACCAGCGGGGCTCCACCGGGGAGCTGTTTTTT. Its translation is CASRNQRGSTGELFF.

There are a few counts of this clone. This chain links TRBV7-2 with TRBJ1-2; tentative D call: TRBD1 (6 bases). Germline CDR1 is SGHTA and CDR2 is FQGNSA. The CDR3 has 15 residues. V was cut by 5 bases and J by 0 bases, with 13 bases left in between. In DNA, the CDR3 is TGTGCCAGCAGCCCCTGGACAGTCACTAACTATGGCTACACCTTC. Translated, it gives CASSPWTVTNYGYTF.

The chain employs TRBV7-2 and TRBJ1-1, with a possible D match to TRBD1 (5 bases). Per the germline V gene, CDR1 is SGHTA and CDR2 is FQGNSA. The CDR3 runs 13 residues. The V end lost 0 bases, the J end lost 8 bases, and 10 bases lay between the germline ends. CDR3 in DNA: TGTGCCAGCAGCTTAGCGGGGCTAGGAGAAGCTTTCTTT. Amino acid sequence: CASSLAGLGEAFF. The whole variable domain, remainder taken from reference TRBV7-2 and TRBJ1-1, is GAGVSQSPSNKVTEKGKDVELRCDPISGHTALYWYRQSLGQGLEFLIYFQGNSAPDKSGLPSDRFSAERTGGSVSTLTIQRTQQEDSAVYLCASSLAGLGEAFFGQGTRLTVV.

The chain employs TRBV7-2 and TRBJ2-1, with D maybe TRBD2 (6 bases). The CDR3 totals 17 residues. V was clipped by 4 bases and J by 0 bases, with 16 bases between them. Germline values: CDR1 SGHTA, CDR2 FQGNSA. The DNA of the CDR3 is TGTGCCAGCAGCTCGGGAAGGGGACTTAGCTCCTACAATGAGCAGTTCTTC. It specifies CASSSGRGLSSYNEQFF.

In this sample, this clone turned up a few times. The chain joins TRBV6-6 to TRBJ1-1; 7 bases align to TRBD1. V dropped 4 bases and J dropped 0; count of bases not matched to a gene: 5. The germline V gene encodes CDR1 MNHNY and CDR2 SVGAGI (reference sequence). This CDR3 has 15 amino acids. CDR3 coding DNA: TGTGCCAGCAGTTCAGACAGGGCTGTGAACACTGAAGCTTTCTTT. This encodes CASSSDRAVNTEAFF.

The J gene is TRBJ2-3, the V gene TRBV4-1, with a possible D match to TRBD1 (6 bases). V was trimmed by 2 bases and J by 3 bases, leaving 15 bases between them. Germline loops: CDR1 MGHRA, CDR2 YSYEKL. The CDR3 spans 16 residues. CDR3: CASSQNTGSQTDTQYF. The CDR3 nucleotides read TGCGCCAGCAGCCAAAACACAGGGTCTCAGACAGATACGCAGTATTTT.

J is TRBJ1-1 and V is TRBV10-3; 11 bases align to TRBD1. The J segment lost 1 base and the V segment lost 6 bases, leaving 4 bases of the junction unmatched. There are 15 residues in the CDR3. Germline V gene sequence: CDR1 ENHRY, CDR2 SYGVKD. For the CDR3, the DNA is TGTGCCATCAGAGGGACAGGGGGTAAGAACACTGAAGCTTTCTTT. Amino acid sequence: CAIRGTGGKNTEAFF.

The table lists this clone with a few counts. J is TRBJ1-1 and V is TRBV19; a possible D gene is TRBD1 (5 bases). Trimming left V 10 bases short and J 1 base short, with 16 bases between. CDR1 and CDR2 (germline): LNHDA, SQIVND (reference sequence). The CDR3 length is 14 residues. In DNA, the CDR3 is TGTGCCACTAAAACATCCGGGACGAACACTGAAGCTTTCTTT. It specifies CATKTSGTNTEAFF.

The V call is TRBV6-1, the J call TRBJ2-3; 7 bases are a match to TRBD1. Germline CDR1 reads MNHNS; CDR2 reads SASEGT. The V gene end was trimmed by 2 bases and the J gene end by 15 bases; junction bases not matched to a gene: 8. The CDR3 covers 12 residues. The CDR3 region is CASSERDRWIYF. The DNA of the CDR3 is TGTGCCAGCAGTGAAAGGGACAGATGGATTTATTTT.

The CDR3 protein is CASSQAPGQGVSLHF. In nucleotides, the CDR3 is TGTGCCAGCAGCCAAGCCCCGGGACAGGGTGTCTCCCTCCACTTT. V usage is TRBV4-2 and J usage is TRBJ1-6, with 9 bases matching TRBD1. V gave up 1 base and J gave up 14 bases; unmatched junction bases: 9. Germline loops: CDR1 LGHNA, CDR2 YNFKEQ. This CDR3 region has 15 residues.

This chain uses TRBV29-1 with TRBJ2-1; 14 bases match TRBD2. The V gene end was trimmed by 1 base and the J gene end by 0 bases; junction bases not matched to a gene: 2. Germline CDR1 is SQVTM and CDR2 is ANQGSEA. The CDR3 loop spans 17 amino acids. CDR3 residues: CSVEGLAGGSSYNEQFF. For the CDR3, the DNA is TGCAGCGTTGAAGGACTAGCGGGAGGGAGCTCCTACAATGAGCAGTTCTTC.

This rearrangement joins TRBV19 to TRBJ2-3; 9 bases are a match to TRBD1. The trim removed 5 bases at V and 3 bases at J, leaving 9 bases unmatched. CDR1 LNHDA and CDR2 SQIVND come from the germline V gene (reference sequence). The CDR3 length is 16 residues. CDR3 residues: CASSVSGQGLTDTQYF. The CDR3 DNA is TGTGCCAGTAGTGTTTCGGGACAGGGATTGACAGATACGCAGTATTTT.

The chain uses TRBV10-3 and TRBJ1-2; D uncertain. This CDR3 is built from 12 residues. Germline V lookup: CDR1 ENHRY, CDR2 SYGVKD. V was pared by 2 bases and J by 8 bases, with 9 bases between. Here the CDR3 DNA reads TGTGCCATCAGTGAGCCCCCTCTGGGCTACACCTTC. This gives the protein CAISEPPLGYTF.

This chain uses TRBV19 with TRBJ1-5; D remains unclear. CDR1 is LNHDA, CDR2 SQIVND, per germline (reference sequence). V dropped 6 bases and J dropped 3 bases, with 9 bases sitting between them. There are 13 residues in the CDR3. CDR3 nucleotides: TGTGCCAGTAGACGGCAGGTCAATCAGCCCCAGCATTTT. Amino acids: CASRRQVNQPQHF. The complete variable domain, with remaining parts taken from reference TRBV19 and TRBJ1-5, reads DGGITQSPKYLFRKEGQNVTLSCEQNLNHDAMYWYRQDPGQGLRLIYYSQIVNDFQKGDIAEGYSVSREKKESFPLTVTSAQKNPTAFYLCASRRQVNQPQHFGDGTRLSIL.

The chain is built from TRBV6-1 and TRBJ2-7; 13 bases agree with TRBD2. This CDR3 contains 17 residues. From germline, CDR1 is MNHNS and CDR2 SASEGT. With 4 bases clipped from V and 6 bases from J, the junction kept 12 bases outside the gene matches. The chain's CDR3 is CASSGGLAGESLSEQYF. The CDR3 DNA follows: TGTGCCAGCAGTGGCGGACTAGCGGGAGAGTCTCTCAGCGAGCAGTACTTC.

This clone has just a few counts. The chain joins TRBV28 to TRBJ1-1; 8 positions agree with TRBD1. CDR1 and CDR2 from the germline V gene are MDHEN and SYDVKM. J lost 4 bases, V lost 6 bases, and 10 bases had no gene match. This CDR3 is 15 amino acids long. CDR3 nucleotides: TGTGCCAGCAGCATGGACAGGGTTGTCGGCACTGAAGCTTTCTTT. Residues: CASSMDRVVGTEAFF.

The chain carries TRBV29-1 and TRBJ1-6; a possible D gene is TRBD1 (5 bases). Looked up from germline, CDR1 is SQVTM and CDR2 is ANQGSEA. Trimming removed 5 bases from V and 9 bases from J, with 11 bases in between. The CDR3 covers 12 residues. As DNA, the CDR3 is TGCAGCGTTCGGGACGGCACTTCACCCCTCCACTTT. It specifies CSVRDGTSPLHF.

This chain links TRBV7-2 with TRBJ1-5; D is unclear. V lost 4 bases and J lost 2, with 12 bases in between. Germline CDR1 and CDR2: SGHTA and FQGNSA. The CDR3 length is 15 residues. The CDR3 loop reads CASSYGIEGNQPQHF. DNA for the CDR3: TGTGCCAGCAGCTACGGGATCGAAGGCAATCAGCCCCAGCATTTT.

V and J are TRBV7-9 and TRBJ1-2; the match to TRBD1 covers 8 bases. This CDR3 spans 14 amino acids. The ends lost 2 bases at V and 8 bases at J; junction bases unmatched: 7. CDR1 and CDR2 from the germline V gene are SEHNR and FQNEAQ (reference sequence). CDR3 bases: TGTGCCAGCAGCTTACAGGGGGCGATAGCCGGCTACACCTTC. It encodes CASSLQGAIAGYTF.